This is a list of T cell receptor beta chains from one sample in a study of identical twins. TCRdb reprocessed the 5' RACE reads via MiXCR and lists one record per CDR3 protein. The data hold about 520,000 distinct CDR3 sequences, with 22% observed a single time. These records were also assigned to another study, of T cells expressing NK-cell markers.

Material for sequencing was CD4+ T cells sorted from blood. The receptors were sampled from a woman aged 18-29 years in good health. Both conserved end residues are part of each CDR3. Fields, in order: J gene, V gene, clone size, D gene, CDR3 protein, CDR3 DNA. D genes are given only for firm matches. Only some rows state a clone size, as once, few, many or a class for expanded clones.

j_gene: TRBJ2-3; v_gene: TRBV6-2/TRBV6-3; abundance: few; d_gene: TRBD1; CDR3aa: CASRHRDRGTDTQYF; CDR3nt: TGTGCCAGCAGACACCGGGACAGGGGGACAGATACGCAGTATTTT
j_gene: TRBJ2-7; v_gene: TRBV7-9; abundance: .; d_gene: .; CDR3aa: CASSSPPQAQYF; CDR3nt: TGTGCCAGCAGCTCCCCCCCCCAGGCCCAGTACTTC
j_gene: TRBJ2-3; v_gene: TRBV5-4; abundance: .; d_gene: .; CDR3aa: CASSLARSDTQYF; CDR3nt: TGTGCCAGCAGCTTGGCCCGTTCAGATACGCAGTATTTT
j_gene: TRBJ2-7; v_gene: TRBV20-1; abundance: .; d_gene: TRBD1; CDR3aa: CSARVETGGNEQYF; CDR3nt: TGCAGTGCTAGAGTTGAGACAGGGGGCAACGAGCAGTACTTC
j_gene: TRBJ1-2; v_gene: TRBV11-2; abundance: once; d_gene: .; CDR3aa: CASSSDPANYGYTF; CDR3nt: TGTGCCAGCAGCTCCGATCCCGCTAACTATGGCTACACCTTC
j_gene: TRBJ2-7; v_gene: TRBV5-4; abundance: .; d_gene: .; CDR3aa: CASSKPATDSYEQYF; CDR3nt: TGTGCCAGCAGCAAGCCAGCGACGGACTCCTACGAGCAGTACTTC
j_gene: TRBJ1-1; v_gene: TRBV2; abundance: few; d_gene: .; CDR3aa: CASSPEVGTEAFF; CDR3nt: TGTGCCAGCAGTCCTGAGGTGGGGACTGAAGCTTTCTTT
j_gene: TRBJ2-7; v_gene: TRBV7-8; abundance: .; d_gene: .; CDR3aa: CASSRYRDLGEQYF; CDR3nt: TGTGCCAGCAGCCGTTACCGGGATCTAGGCGAGCAGTACTTC
j_gene: TRBJ1-2; v_gene: TRBV6-1; abundance: few; d_gene: .; CDR3aa: CASSRDKDVNYGYTF; CDR3nt: TGTGCCAGCAGTAGGGACAAGGACGTTAACTATGGCTACACCTTC
j_gene: TRBJ2-4; v_gene: TRBV12-3/TRBV12-4; abundance: many; d_gene: .; CDR3aa: CASSSPGLVNIQYF; CDR3nt: TGTGCCAGCAGCTCCCCCGGGCTGGTCAACATTCAGTACTTC
j_gene: TRBJ2-7; v_gene: TRBV7-6; abundance: .; d_gene: .; CDR3aa: CASSLGTGTEQYF; CDR3nt: TGTGCCAGCAGCTTAGGGACGGGAACCGAGCAGTACTTC
j_gene: TRBJ1-2; v_gene: TRBV7-2; abundance: many; d_gene: .; CDR3aa: CASSLGGAGREYGYTF; CDR3nt: TGTGCCAGCAGCTTAGGTGGTGCAGGGCGAGAATATGGCTACACCTTC
j_gene: TRBJ1-2; v_gene: TRBV20-1; abundance: once; d_gene: TRBD1; CDR3aa: CSAENRGLVGYTF; CDR3nt: TGCAGTGCTGAGAACAGGGGATTGGTTGGCTACACCTTC
j_gene: TRBJ2-3; v_gene: TRBV6-1; abundance: few; d_gene: .; CDR3aa: CASSPRPAPDTQYF; CDR3nt: TGTGCCAGCAGTCCCCGACCAGCGCCAGATACGCAGTATTTT
j_gene: TRBJ1-1; v_gene: TRBV20-1; abundance: few; d_gene: TRBD1; CDR3aa: CSARGRTGETEAFF; CDR3nt: TGCAGTGCTAGAGGGAGGACAGGGGAGACTGAAGCTTTCTTT
j_gene: TRBJ2-2; v_gene: TRBV12-3/TRBV12-4; abundance: few; d_gene: .; CDR3aa: CASSLALGVGELFF; CDR3nt: TGTGCCAGCAGTTTAGCGCTGGGGGTGGGGGAGCTGTTTTTT
j_gene: TRBJ1-4; v_gene: TRBV5-6; abundance: .; d_gene: .; CDR3aa: CASSFGQNEKLFF; CDR3nt: TGTGCCAGCAGCTTTGGACAGAATGAAAAACTGTTTTTT
j_gene: TRBJ1-2; v_gene: TRBV12-3/TRBV12-4; abundance: .; d_gene: .; CDR3aa: CASSGTNVGGYTF; CDR3nt: TGTGCCAGCAGTGGGACAAATGTGGGTGGCTACACCTTC
j_gene: TRBJ2-7; v_gene: TRBV2; abundance: .; d_gene: TRBD2; CDR3aa: CASSGTSGRAYEQYF; CDR3nt: TGTGCCAGCAGTGGGACTAGCGGGAGGGCCTACGAGCAGTACTTC
j_gene: TRBJ1-5; v_gene: TRBV24-1; abundance: .; d_gene: .; CDR3aa: CATSDFRGYSNQPQHF; CDR3nt: TGTGCCACCAGTGATTTTCGAGGGTATAGCAATCAGCCCCAGCATTTT
j_gene: TRBJ1-1; v_gene: TRBV6-1; abundance: .; d_gene: .; CDR3aa: CASWPTTRGGNTEAFF; CDR3nt: TGTGCCAGCTGGCCGACTACCAGGGGAGGGAACACTGAAGCTTTCTTT
j_gene: TRBJ1-3; v_gene: TRBV29-1; abundance: many; d_gene: .; CDR3aa: CSVTGRAGGNTIYF; CDR3nt: TGCAGCGTTACAGGTCGAGCGGGTGGAAACACCATATATTTT
j_gene: TRBJ2-4; v_gene: TRBV5-5; abundance: .; d_gene: TRBD1; CDR3aa: CASSQWAGGSQNIQYF; CDR3nt: TGTGCCAGCAGCCAATGGGCAGGGGGCTCCCAAAACATTCAGTACTTC
j_gene: TRBJ2-3; v_gene: TRBV24-1; abundance: .; d_gene: .; CDR3aa: CATSDPGRVGTDTQYF; CDR3nt: TGTGCCACCAGTGACCCCGGTCGGGTGGGCACAGATACGCAGTATTTT
j_gene: TRBJ1-2; v_gene: TRBV12-3/TRBV12-4; abundance: few; d_gene: .; CDR3aa: CASRGMWGYTF; CDR3nt: TGTGCCAGCAGAGGGATGTGGGGCTACACCTTC
j_gene: TRBJ1-2; v_gene: TRBV29-1; abundance: many; d_gene: .; CDR3aa: CSVVPGVGYTF; CDR3nt: TGCAGCGTTGTACCTGGGGTAGGCTACACCTTC
j_gene: TRBJ2-7; v_gene: TRBV7-6; abundance: .; d_gene: .; CDR3aa: CASSLGPSPPSVYEQYF; CDR3nt: TGTGCCAGCAGCTTAGGACCGTCCCCCCCGTCTGTCTACGAGCAGTACTTC
j_gene: TRBJ2-1; v_gene: TRBV5-4; abundance: .; d_gene: TRBD1; CDR3aa: CASSVVSGTGFDEQFF; CDR3nt: TGTGCCAGCAGCGTTGTATCAGGGACAGGGTTTGATGAGCAGTTCTTC
j_gene: TRBJ2-1; v_gene: TRBV7-8; abundance: many; d_gene: .; CDR3aa: CASSPAALTYNEQFF; CDR3nt: TGTGCCAGCAGCCCAGCGGCCCTCACCTACAATGAGCAGTTCTTC
j_gene: TRBJ2-1; v_gene: TRBV7-2; abundance: .; d_gene: TRBD2; CDR3aa: CASTRLAGPPAYNEQFF; CDR3nt: TGTGCCAGCACCAGACTAGCGGGGCCCCCGGCCTACAATGAGCAGTTCTTC
j_gene: TRBJ2-1; v_gene: TRBV20-1; abundance: .; d_gene: .; CDR3aa: CSAPVGYGRLTYNEQFF; CDR3nt: TGCAGTGCTCCAGTAGGTTACGGGCGGTTAACCTACAATGAGCAGTTCTTC
j_gene: TRBJ1-1; v_gene: TRBV7-8; abundance: many; d_gene: TRBD1; CDR3aa: CASSLGDRLNTEAFF; CDR3nt: TGTGCCAGCAGCTTGGGGGACAGGCTGAACACTGAAGCTTTCTTT
j_gene: TRBJ2-5; v_gene: TRBV12-3/TRBV12-4; abundance: few; d_gene: TRBD2; CDR3aa: CASSFLAGGPSGTQYF; CDR3nt: TGTGCCAGCAGTTTCCTAGCGGGGGGCCCCTCCGGGACCCAGTACTTC
j_gene: TRBJ2-1; v_gene: TRBV18; abundance: few; d_gene: TRBD2; CDR3aa: CASSRSGNYNEQFF; CDR3nt: TGTGCCAGCTCACGTAGCGGGAATTACAATGAGCAGTTCTTC
j_gene: TRBJ2-1; v_gene: TRBV11-3; abundance: .; d_gene: .; CDR3aa: CASSLLAYNEQFF; CDR3nt: TGTGCCAGCAGCTTATTGGCCTACAATGAGCAGTTCTTC
j_gene: TRBJ2-2; v_gene: TRBV6-1; abundance: few; d_gene: .; CDR3aa: CASTPTGRGGELFF; CDR3nt: TGTGCCAGCACTCCAACTGGCAGAGGCGGGGAGCTGTTTTTT
j_gene: TRBJ2-3; v_gene: TRBV10-1; abundance: many; d_gene: .; CDR3aa: CASSESGLTAQYF; CDR3nt: TGCGCCAGCAGTGAGTCAGGGCTTACCGCGCAGTATTTT
j_gene: TRBJ2-5; v_gene: TRBV27; abundance: few; d_gene: TRBD2; CDR3aa: CASRQLAEQETQYF; CDR3nt: TGTGCCAGCAGACAACTAGCGGAACAAGAGACCCAGTACTTC
j_gene: TRBJ1-2; v_gene: TRBV6-1; abundance: few; d_gene: .; CDR3aa: CASSGGGHGYTF; CDR3nt: TGTGCCAGCAGTGGAGGAGGTCATGGCTACACCTTC
j_gene: TRBJ2-5; v_gene: TRBV10-3; abundance: many; d_gene: .; CDR3aa: CAISPAGETQYF; CDR3nt: TGTGCCATCAGTCCCGCCGGGGAGACCCAGTACTTC
j_gene: TRBJ2-3; v_gene: TRBV20-1; abundance: .; d_gene: TRBD2; CDR3aa: CSAGPGTSERDTQYF; CDR3nt: TGCAGTGCTGGACCCGGGACTAGCGAGAGAGATACGCAGTATTTT